Sequencing of this TCR beta chain was carried out in a study of response to subunit inactivated influenza vaccine. This clonotype has a count of ten or more. Its antigen remains unidentified. Study results and limitations: New T cells are recruited in small numbers by each seasonal influenza vaccination, according to the authors' suggestion.

TCRdb processed the RT-PCR reads anew with MiXCR; each CDR3 protein has one entry. Of about 310,000 distinct CDR3 sequences detected, roughly 22% appear once; the ten largest clones hold about 9.4%. This CDR3 spans 14 amino acids. Trimming removed 3 bases from V and 11 bases from J, with 19 bases in between. Looked up from germline, CDR1 is KGHSH and CDR2 is LQKENI. The receptor was derived from a man between 50 and 70 years old who received an inactivated influenza vaccine. The genes are TRBV18 and TRBJ1-2, with D unclear. Material: PBMCs from blood, obtained 21 months after vaccination. In DNA form, the CDR3 reads TGTGCCAGCTCACCCTCACCTATTTATCGCGGTTACACCTTC. Translated, it gives CASSPSPIYRGYTF.